Following are 8 T cell receptor beta chains from one sample sequenced in a study of T-cell memory formation after mild COVID-19. From the 5' RACE reads, TCRdb called clonotypes with MiXCR, one entry per CDR3 protein. The table includes more than 120,000 distinct CDR3 sequences, less than 20% detected once. Material: PBMCs or a T cell subset sorted from them (not recorded which). These receptors were obtained from an adult woman who had mild COVID-19 (a few samples of this study predate the infection). Cell type and time point are not known.

This clonotype was found a few times. J is TRBJ1-5 and V is TRBV6-5, with D perhaps matching TRBD1 (5 bases). The CDR3 extends over 15 amino acids. Trimming took off 0 bases at V and 3 bases at J, with 9 bases between the two ends. The germline CDR1 and CDR2 sequences are MNHEY and SVGAGI. The DNA of the CDR3 is TGTGCCAGCAGTTACTCTCAGGGTATCAATCAGCCCCAGCATTTT. Amino acids: CASSYSQGINQPQHF.

This clonotype was recorded a few times. This chain links TRBV5-1 with TRBJ2-5, with 7 bases aligning to TRBD2. Germline lookup yields CDR1 SGHRS and CDR2 YFSETQ. CDR3 size: 15 residues. V trimming: 7 bases; J trimming: 2 bases; junction bases outside the gene matches: 11. DNA for the CDR3: TGCGCCAGCGGCCCTAGCGGCACCCTTCAAGAGACCCAGTACTTC. It translates to CASGPSGTLQETQYF. Based on the CDR3 plus reference TRBV5-1 and TRBJ2-5, the full variable domain is KAGVTQTPRYLIKTRGQQVTLSCSPISGHRSVSWYQQTPGQGLQFLFEYFSETQRNKGNFPGRFSGRQFSNSRSEMNVSTLELGDSALYLCASGPSGTLQETQYFGPGTRLLVL.

The sample holds a few counts of this clonotype. The chain uses TRBV18 and TRBJ1-1; D is uncertain. The CDR3 consists of 12 residues. CDR1 KGHSH and CDR2 LQKENI come from the germline V gene. Trimming took 3 bases from V and 5 from J, leaving 7 bases between them. The CDR3 reads CASSPYGTEAFF. CDR3 DNA sequence: TGTGCCAGCTCACCGTATGGGACTGAAGCTTTCTTT.

As concerns this clonotype: A read error is likely, as this CDR3 ends without the conserved phenylalanine or tryptophan. The limits of the CDR3 on the DNA are not certain, so only TCRdb's listed CDR3 is given. The chain carries TRBV15 and TRBJ2-1; TRBD1 is the table's D call, not checked against the DNA. The CDR3 extends over 12 residues, inclusive of both ends. The germline V gene has CDR1 LNHNV and CDR2 YYDKDF (reference sequence). The CDR3 reads CATSRGRSDLFL.

The chain employs TRBV7-3 and TRBJ2-2; 7 nucleotides agree with TRBD2. The trim removed 3 bases at V and 0 bases at J, leaving 7 bases unmatched. CDR1 and CDR2 from the germline V gene are SGHTA and FQGTGA. The CDR3 length is 17 residues. The CDR3 nucleotides read TGTGCCAGCAGCTTCCGCAGGGAGGGCGCGAACACCGGGGAGCTGTTTTTT. Its protein is CASSFRREGANTGELFF.

The chain uses TRBV5-1 and TRBJ1-5, with D maybe TRBD1 (5 bases). This CDR3 has 15 amino acids. Trimming took 0 bases from V and 6 from J, leaving 13 bases between them. Per germline, CDR1 SGHRS and CDR2 YFSETQ. CDR3 amino acids: CASSLGDPKFQPQHF. As DNA, the CDR3 is TGCGCCAGCAGCTTGGGGGACCCGAAGTTTCAGCCCCAGCATTTT.

The J gene is TRBJ1-5, the V gene TRBV10-3; D is ambiguous. The CDR3 has 13 amino acids. Germline CDR1 and CDR2: ENHRY and SYGVKD. V was trimmed by 4 bases and J by 0 bases, leaving 4 bases between them. The CDR3 region is CAISVGSNQPQHF. The CDR3 nucleotides read TGTGCCATCAGTGTCGGTAGCAATCAGCCCCAGCATTTT.

The chain is built from TRBV7-4 and TRBJ2-4; D remains unclear. Germline V gene sequence: CDR1 SGHVT, CDR2 SQSDAQ. V lost 1 base and J 2 bases, leaving 15 bases between the germline ends. This CDR3 is 17 amino acids long. The CDR3 protein is CASSLETPKETKNIQYF. In DNA form, the CDR3 reads TGTGCCAGCAGCTTAGAGACACCTAAGGAAACCAAAAACATTCAGTACTTC.